This T cell receptor beta chain appears in the sequencing data of a study of T-cell memory formation after mild COVID-19. TCRdb processed the 5' RACE reads anew with MiXCR; each CDR3 protein has one entry. This sample has nearly 200,000 distinct CDR3 sequences, with 15% to 20% found just once. Whole-study results and caveats: Memory sampled before infection contained some responding clones, suggesting cross-reactive memory joined.

Points on this clonotype: Its cognate antigen is unknown.

This TCR was recovered from an adult woman who had mild COVID-19 (a few samples of this study predate the infection). Cell type and time point are not known. The sequenced sample was PBMCs or a T cell subset sorted from them (not recorded which).

Written as DNA, the CDR3 is TGTGCCAGCAGTTTACCGCTAACTAGCATAAATACGCAGTATTTT. It translates to CASSLPLTSINTQYF. V gene TRBV12-3 or TRBV12-4 combines with J gene TRBJ2-3, with D possibly matching TRBD2 (6 bases). Trimming removed 2 bases from V and 7 bases from J, with 16 bases in between. The CDR3 extends over 15 amino acids.